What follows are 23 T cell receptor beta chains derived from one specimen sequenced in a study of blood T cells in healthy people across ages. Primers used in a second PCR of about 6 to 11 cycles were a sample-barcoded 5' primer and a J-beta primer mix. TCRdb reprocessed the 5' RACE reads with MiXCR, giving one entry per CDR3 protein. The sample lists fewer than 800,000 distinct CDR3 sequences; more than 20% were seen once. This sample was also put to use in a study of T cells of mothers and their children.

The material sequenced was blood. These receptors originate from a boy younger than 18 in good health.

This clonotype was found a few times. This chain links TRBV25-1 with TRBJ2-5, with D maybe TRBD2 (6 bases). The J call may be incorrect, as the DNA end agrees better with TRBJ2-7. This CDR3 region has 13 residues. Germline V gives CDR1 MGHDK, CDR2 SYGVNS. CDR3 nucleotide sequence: TGTGCCAGCAGTGTGGGCGGGATCTACGAGCAGTACTTC. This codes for CASSVGGIYEQYF.

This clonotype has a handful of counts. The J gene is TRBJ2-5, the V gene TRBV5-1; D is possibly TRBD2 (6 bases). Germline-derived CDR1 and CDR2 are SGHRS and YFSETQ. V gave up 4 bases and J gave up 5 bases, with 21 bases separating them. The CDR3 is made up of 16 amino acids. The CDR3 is CASSPRGLGGVETQYF. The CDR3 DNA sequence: TGCGCCAGCAGCCCTCGTGGGTTGGGAGGTGTGGAGACCCAGTACTTC.

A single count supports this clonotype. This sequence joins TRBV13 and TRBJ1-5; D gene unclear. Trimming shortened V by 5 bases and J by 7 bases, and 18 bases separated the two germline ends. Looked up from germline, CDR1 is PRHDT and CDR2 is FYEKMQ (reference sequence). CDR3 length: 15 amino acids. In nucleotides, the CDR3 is TGTGCCAGCAGCATCGGAAAAGGGTTGAACCAGCCCCAGCATTTT. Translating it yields CASSIGKGLNQPQHF. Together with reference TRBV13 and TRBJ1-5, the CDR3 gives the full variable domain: AAGVIQSPRHLIKEKRETATLKCYPIPRHDTVYWYQQGPGQDPQFLISFYEKMQSDKGSIPDRFSAQQFSDYHSELNMSSLELGDSALYFCASSIGKGLNQPQHFGDGTRLSIL.

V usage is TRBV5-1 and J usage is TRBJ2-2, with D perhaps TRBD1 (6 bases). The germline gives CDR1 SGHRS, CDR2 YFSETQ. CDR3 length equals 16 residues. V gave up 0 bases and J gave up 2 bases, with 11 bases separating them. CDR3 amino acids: CASSLDQGTNTGELFF. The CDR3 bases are TGCGCCAGCAGCTTGGACCAGGGGACAAACACCGGGGAGCTGTTTTTT.

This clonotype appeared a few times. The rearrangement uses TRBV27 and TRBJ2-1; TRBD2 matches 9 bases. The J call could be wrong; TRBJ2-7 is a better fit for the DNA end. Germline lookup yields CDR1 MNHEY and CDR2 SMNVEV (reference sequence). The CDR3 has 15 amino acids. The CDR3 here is CASSYIAGATYEQYF. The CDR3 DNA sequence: TGTGCCAGCAGTTACATAGCGGGAGCAACCTACGAGCAGTACTTC.

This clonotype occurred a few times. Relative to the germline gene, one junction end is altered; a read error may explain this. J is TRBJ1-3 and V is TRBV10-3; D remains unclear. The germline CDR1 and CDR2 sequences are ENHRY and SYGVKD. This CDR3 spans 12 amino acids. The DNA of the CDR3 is TGTGCCAACAGTCCTTCTGGAAACACCATATATTTT. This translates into CANSPSGNTIYF.

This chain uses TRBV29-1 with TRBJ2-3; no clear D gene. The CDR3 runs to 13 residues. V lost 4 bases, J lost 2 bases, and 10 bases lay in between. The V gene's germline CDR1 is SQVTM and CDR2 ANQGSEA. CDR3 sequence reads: CSVVNILTDTQYF. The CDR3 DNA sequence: TGCAGCGTTGTGAACATCCTCACAGATACGCAGTATTTT.

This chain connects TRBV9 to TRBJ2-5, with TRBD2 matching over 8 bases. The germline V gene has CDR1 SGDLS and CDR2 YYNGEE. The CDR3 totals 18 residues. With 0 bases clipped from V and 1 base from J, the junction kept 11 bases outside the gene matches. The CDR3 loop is CASSVEYSASGFQETQYF. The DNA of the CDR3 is TGTGCCAGCAGCGTAGAGTACTCGGCTAGCGGGTTCCAAGAGACCCAGTACTTC.

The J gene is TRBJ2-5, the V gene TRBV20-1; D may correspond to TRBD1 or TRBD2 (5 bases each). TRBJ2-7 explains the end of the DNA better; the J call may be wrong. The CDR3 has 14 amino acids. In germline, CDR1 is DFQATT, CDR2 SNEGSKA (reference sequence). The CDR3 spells CSARTGTPPYEQYF. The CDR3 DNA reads TGCAGTGCTCGGACCGGGACGCCGCCCTACGAGCAGTACTTC.

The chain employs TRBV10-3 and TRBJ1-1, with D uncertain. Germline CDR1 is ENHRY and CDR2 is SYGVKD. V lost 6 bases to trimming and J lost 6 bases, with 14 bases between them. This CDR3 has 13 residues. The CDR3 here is CAIRYEGSSEAFF. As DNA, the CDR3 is TGTGCCATCAGATACGAAGGAAGCTCTGAAGCTTTCTTT.

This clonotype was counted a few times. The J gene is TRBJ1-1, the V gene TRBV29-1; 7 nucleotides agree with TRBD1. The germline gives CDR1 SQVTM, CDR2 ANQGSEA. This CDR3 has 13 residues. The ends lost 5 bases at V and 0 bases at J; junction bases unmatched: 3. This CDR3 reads CSVRGLMNTEAFF. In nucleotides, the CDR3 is TGCAGCGTTAGGGGGCTTATGAACACTGAAGCTTTCTTT.

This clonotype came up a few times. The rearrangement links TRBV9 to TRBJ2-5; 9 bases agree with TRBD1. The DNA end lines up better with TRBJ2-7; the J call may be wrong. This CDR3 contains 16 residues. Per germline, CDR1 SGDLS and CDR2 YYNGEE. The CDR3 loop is CASSAQPGQGAYEQYF. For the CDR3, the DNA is TGTGCCAGCAGCGCCCAACCGGGACAGGGCGCCTACGAGCAGTACTTC.

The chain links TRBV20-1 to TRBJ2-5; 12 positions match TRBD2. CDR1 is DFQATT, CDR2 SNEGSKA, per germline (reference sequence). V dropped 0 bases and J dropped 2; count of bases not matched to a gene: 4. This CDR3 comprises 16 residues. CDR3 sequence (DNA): TGCAGTGCTAGAGAGCCTAGCGGGAGGGTTCAAGAGACCCAGTACTTC. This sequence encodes CSAREPSGRVQETQYF.

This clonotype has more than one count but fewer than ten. The chain's CDR3 is CAISGGSEDTQYF. Written as DNA, the CDR3 is TGTGCCATCAGTGGGGGTTCGGAGGATACGCAGTATTTT. The chain joins TRBV10-3 to TRBJ2-3; D call uncertain. From germline, CDR1 is ENHRY and CDR2 SYGVKD. The CDR3 runs to 13 residues. V dropped 4 bases and J dropped 6 bases, with 11 bases sitting between them.

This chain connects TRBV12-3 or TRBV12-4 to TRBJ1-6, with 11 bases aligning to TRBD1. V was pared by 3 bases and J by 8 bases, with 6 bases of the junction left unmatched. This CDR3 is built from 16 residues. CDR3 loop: CASSFGDRGYDSPLHF. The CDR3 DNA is TGTGCCAGCAGTTTCGGGGACAGGGGGTACGATTCACCCCTCCACTTT.

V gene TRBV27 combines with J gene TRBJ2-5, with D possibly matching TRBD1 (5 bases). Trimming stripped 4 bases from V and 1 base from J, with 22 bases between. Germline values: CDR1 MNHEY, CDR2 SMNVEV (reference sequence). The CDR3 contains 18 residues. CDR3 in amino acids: CASSSQGSPLLPQETQYF. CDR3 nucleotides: TGTGCCAGCAGTTCTCAGGGTTCCCCACTGCTGCCCCAAGAGACCCAGTACTTC.

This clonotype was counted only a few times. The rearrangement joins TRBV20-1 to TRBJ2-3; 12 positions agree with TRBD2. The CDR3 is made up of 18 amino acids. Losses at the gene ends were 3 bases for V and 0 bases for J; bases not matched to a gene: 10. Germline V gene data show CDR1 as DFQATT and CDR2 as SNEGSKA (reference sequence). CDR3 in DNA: TGCAGTGCTAGTACCTCTAGCGGGGGGGACTTGAGCACAGATACGCAGTATTTT. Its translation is CSASTSSGGDLSTDTQYF.

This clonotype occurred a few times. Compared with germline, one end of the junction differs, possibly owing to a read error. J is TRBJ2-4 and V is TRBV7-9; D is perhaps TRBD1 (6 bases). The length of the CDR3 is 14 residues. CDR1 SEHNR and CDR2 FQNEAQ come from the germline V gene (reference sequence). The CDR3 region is CASSDDPVTGRFHF. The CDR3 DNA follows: TGTGCCAGCAGCGACGACCCCGTGACAGGTCGTTTTCACTTC.

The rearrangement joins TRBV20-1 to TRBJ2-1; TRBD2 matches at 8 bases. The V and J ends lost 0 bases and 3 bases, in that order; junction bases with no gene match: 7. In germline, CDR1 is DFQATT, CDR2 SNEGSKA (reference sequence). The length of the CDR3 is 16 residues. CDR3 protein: CSARDTSGGRYNEQFF. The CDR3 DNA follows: TGCAGTGCTAGAGACACCTCGGGAGGGCGCTACAATGAGCAGTTCTTC.

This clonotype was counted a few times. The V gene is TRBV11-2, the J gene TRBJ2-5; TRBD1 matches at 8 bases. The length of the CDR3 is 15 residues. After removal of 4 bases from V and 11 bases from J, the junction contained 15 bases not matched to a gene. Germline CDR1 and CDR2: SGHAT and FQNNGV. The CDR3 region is CASSSQGATTGEQYF. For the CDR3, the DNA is TGTGCCAGCAGCTCCCAGGGGGCTACGACTGGGGAGCAGTACTTC.

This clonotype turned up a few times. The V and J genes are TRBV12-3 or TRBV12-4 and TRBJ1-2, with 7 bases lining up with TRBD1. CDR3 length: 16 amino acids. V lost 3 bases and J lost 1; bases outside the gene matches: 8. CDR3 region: CASSFQGGTDNYGYTF. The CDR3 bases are TGTGCCAGCAGTTTTCAAGGCGGGACAGATAACTATGGCTACACCTTC.

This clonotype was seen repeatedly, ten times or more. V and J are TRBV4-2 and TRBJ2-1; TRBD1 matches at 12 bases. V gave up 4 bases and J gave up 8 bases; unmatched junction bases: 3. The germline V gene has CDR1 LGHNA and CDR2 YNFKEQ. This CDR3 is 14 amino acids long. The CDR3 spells CASSLGTGGYEQFF. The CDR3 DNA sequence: TGTGCCAGCAGCCTCGGGACAGGGGGCTATGAGCAGTTCTTC.

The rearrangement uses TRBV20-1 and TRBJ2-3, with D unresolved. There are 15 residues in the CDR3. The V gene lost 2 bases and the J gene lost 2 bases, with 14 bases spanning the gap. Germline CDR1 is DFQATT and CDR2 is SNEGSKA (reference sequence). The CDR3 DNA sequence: TGCAGTGCTAGAATGCGGTATCTTAACACAGATACGCAGTATTTT. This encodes CSARMRYLNTDTQYF.